The present T cell receptor (beta chain) was sequenced within a study of human T cells and chemical hapten exposure (dated by TCRdb to about 2021). Study-level background: For sensitization, 2% DPC in acetone was applied to a roughly 2 cm by roughly 2 cm area of upper inner arm skin. Most of the patients in the cohort were female, and the cohort covered alopecia areata with under or over 50% scalp involvement, alopecia totalis and alopecia universalis. Weekly therapeutic DPC doses were additionally applied to the scalp of patients throughout the roughly 26-week study period. Libraries were pooled for sequencing, and variation in per-sample TCR yields was attributed mainly to small differences in library volumes within the pool. Patch testing on the upper back used Finn chambers containing 0.01% DPC, with scoring done after 6 days according to International Contact Dermatitis Research Group standards. Blood samples were taken from patients before sensitization (week 0) and then at 2, 6 and about 24 weeks after DPC sensitization. This study followed changes in the peripheral blood TCR repertoire in vivo during primary and secondary sensitization of alopecia patients to the hapten diphenylcyclopropenone (DPC). Under 30 alopecia patients gave blood for TCR sequencing at one to four time points (pre-sensitization, 2, 6 and 24 weeks). General findings and caveats noted by the study authors: A positive correlation was found between the number of PT1 expanded TCRs and patch test score, with significance reached at thresholds 8, 16 and 32 but not 4. Repeated subsampling changed both the strength of the expansion versus patch-test correlation and the threshold at which that correlation became significant. No change with DPC sensitization was found in the number of TCRs above 1 in 1000 frequency, and no evidence of global repertoire structure alterations was found. Compared with pre-sensitization or healthy control sets, expanded TCRs formed significantly more large CDR3 similarity clusters, which is consistent with antigen-driven responses. Because all patients had alopecia, a presumed autoimmune disease, the immune response of the patients might differ from that of healthy individuals.

Interpreted using the paper, the time point label stands for: patch test 3, about 24 weeks after DPC sensitization. Explained via the paper, the treatment or condition label denotes: therapeutic diphenylcyclopropenone sensitization with weekly scalp DPC. At each patch-test visit, blood was drawn before the patch test was applied. Eligible patients were aged 18 to 70, diagnosed with alopecia, deemed suitable for DPC therapy, and excluded if pregnant. Total RNA was extracted from unfractionated whole blood that had been collected in Tempus Blood RNA tubes. Libraries were constructed by RACE. The data were produced on a NextSeq 500. Library preparation attached unique molecular identifiers to individual cDNA molecules for quantitative, reproducible TCR counting. Both TCR alpha and TCR beta chains were sequenced from each blood RNA sample. Per the source publication's procedure: A median of roughly 99,000 TCRs per sample was observed, with a range of about 23,224 to 750,000. V, J and CDR3 annotation of the TCR reads was carried out using the Decombinator software suite. To make PS versus PT1 abundance plots, every sample was subsampled to the same number of TCRs (28,000). TCRs were defined as expanded if absent before sensitization and observed at least eight times at the 2-week time point. TCRdb's own reprocessing of the public reads used fastp at Q25 and MiXCR and kept productive beta chains. Identical CDR3 protein sequences are pooled into one entry, listed with their most common genes and DNA. The authors' filters were not applied to this entry. In all, the sample holds some 180,000 distinct CDR3 sequences, and around 23% of those were seen once. 2% to 2.5% of the sample is taken by the ten largest.

A few counts support this clonotype. The antigen it recognizes is unknown. No base quality information exists; no much larger clone differs at one position. The CDR3 measures 13 amino acids from cysteine to phenylalanine. Only the CDR3 DNA is retained, 39 bases long and in frame from the first base. According to the germline V gene, CDR1 reads MDHEN and CDR2 reads SYDVKM. V gives up 4 bases and J gives up 5 bases, and the segment between their germline ends measures 11 bases. Sequencing was performed on whole blood, taken in connection with sensitization to the hapten diphenylcyclopropenone (DPC). The sequence was collected from a woman aged 40 to 50 with alopecia areata. Some clones in this sample may be carry-over from other donors' samples. This sequence uses TRBV28 and TRBJ1-2; no confident D gene assignment can be made. CDR3 loop: CASSSDAFYGYTF. The sequenced DNA is TGTGCCAGCAGTTCGGACGCCTTTTATGGCTACACCTTC.